This T cell receptor (beta chain) was recovered during a study of shared clonotypes between healthy human individuals. Study outcomes and limitations: Larger richness was generally estimated for naive than memory subsets.

Assay: immunoSEQ multiplex PCR; the TCRdb copy retains only in-frame clones and omits some. The sample contains some 1.5 million clones, approximately 98% of which appear only once. This clone came up once. Its target is unknown. The sample comprised naive CD4+ T cells sorted from blood. Indicated subset: CD45RA+ positively selected. This TCR was sampled from a man under 40 in good health.

CDR3 region: CASSLAPGQGRYEQYF. The CDR3 region has the DNA TGCGCCAGCAGCCTCGCCCCGGGACAGGGCCGCTACGAGCAGTACTTC. The chain uses TRBV5-1 and TRBJ2-7; 9 bases are shared with TRBD1. The CDR3 is 16 amino acids. The V gene's germline CDR1 is SGHRS and CDR2 YFSETQ. After removal of 4 bases from V and 3 bases from J, the junction contained 11 bases not matched to a gene.